Listed below are T cell receptor beta chains from one sample, sequenced in a study of blood T cell repertoires in COVID-19. Here immunoSEQ multiplex PCR was the method, and the copy in TCRdb shows in-frame clones only, minus some. The sample lists about 53,000 clones, 80% to 90% occurring once. Sequenced sample: peripheral blood. All receptors come from a man aged 45 to 65 with acute or convalescent COVID-19. CDR3s include the opening cysteine and the closing phenylalanine or tryptophan. The D gene is left open where the match is weak. Some rows have no size entry. The others give once, few or many, or a class for an expanded clone.

TRBJ1-6 TRBV6-5 NA NA TGTGCCAGCAGGGCGGGGGTGCTTAATTCACCCCTCCACTTT CASRAGVLNSPLHF
TRBJ2-5 TRBV18 NA NA TGTGCCAGCTATCTAGGTTCTGAAGAGACCCAGTACTTC CASYLGSEETQYF
TRBJ1-2 TRBV15 TRBD1 NA TGTGCCACCAGCAGAGATCGTGGGACAGGGGGTGGCTACACCTTC CATSRDRGTGGGYTF
TRBJ2-7 TRBV19 NA NA TGTGCCAGTAGTAAAGAAAGAGGCCAGTCCGAGCAGTACTTC CASSKERGQSEQYF
TRBJ2-3 TRBV5-1 TRBD2 NA TGCGCCAGCAGCTTGAAGGGCGGACTAGCGGACACAGATACGCAGTATTTT CASSLKGGLADTDTQYF
TRBJ1-2 TRBV6-5 NA NA TGTGCCAGCAGTCTTCAGGGAGGGAGCTGGGGCTACACCTTC CASSLQGGSWGYTF
TRBJ1-1 TRBV3-1/TRBV3-2 NA NA TGTGCCAGCAGCCCGCACGGCCGGGGTGACACTGAAGCTTTCTTT CASSPHGRGDTEAFF
TRBJ1-4 TRBV10-3 NA NA TGTGCCAGCACCCCGAGGGATAATGAAAAACTGTTTTTT CASTPRDNEKLFF
TRBJ1-2 TRBV6-5 NA NA TGTGCCAGCAGTTACTCGAGGCGGGGGAACTATGGCTACACCTTC CASSYSRRGNYGYTF
TRBJ1-1 TRBV5-1 NA few TGCGCCAGCAGCTTGGCGGCAGGATTGAACACTGAAGCTTTCTTT CASSLAAGLNTEAFF
TRBJ2-3 TRBV11-2 NA NA TGTGCCAGCAGCCCCTACGAGGTGAAAGATACGCAGTATTTT CASSPYEVKDTQYF
TRBJ1-4 TRBV7-2 NA NA TGTGCCAGCAGCTTAGGAGGCGTGGTGGAAAAACTGTTTTTT CASSLGGVVEKLFF
TRBJ2-5 TRBV9 NA NA TGTGCCAGCAGCGTAGAACCGACTCACCAAGAGACCCAGTACTTC CASSVEPTHQETQYF
TRBJ1-2 TRBV11-2 NA NA TGTGCCAGCAGCATCACAGGGTATGGCTACACCTTC CASSITGYGYTF
TRBJ1-5 TRBV24-1 NA NA TGTGCCACCAGCCAGGCGGGGCTGGGTCAGCCCCAGCATTTT CATSQAGLGQPQHF
TRBJ2-3 TRBV4-1 TRBD2 once TGCGCCAGCAGCCATCAGGCGGGAGGGGTAGGTACGCAGTATTTT CASSHQAGGVGTQYF
TRBJ2-5 TRBV9 TRBD1 NA TGTGCCAGCAGCGTAGGGGGACAGCAAGAGACCCAGTACTTC CASSVGGQQETQYF
TRBJ2-7 TRBV27 TRBD2 NA TGTGCCAGCAGGAGCGGGAGGCGGTTCTACGAGCAGTACTTC CASRSGRRFYEQYF
TRBJ2-7 TRBV24-1 TRBD1 NA TGTGCCACCAGTGACCCCCGGACAGGGGCCTACGAGCAGTACTTC CATSDPRTGAYEQYF
TRBJ1-2 TRBV24-1 NA once TGTGCCATCGAACCACGGTCAGGAGGCTATGGCTACACCTTC CAIEPRSGGYGYTF
TRBJ2-7 TRBV10-2 TRBD2 NA TGCGCCAGCAAACTAGCGGGGAATTACGAGCAGTACTTC CASKLAGNYEQYF
TRBJ1-2 TRBV19 NA NA TGTGCCAGTAGTCCCATGCTATTCAGGGGAGTTAACTATGGCTACACCTTC CASSPMLFRGVNYGYTF
TRBJ2-7 TRBV6-5 TRBD1 NA TGTGCCAGCACTAAAACAGGGGTCGTCGACGAGCAGTACTTC CASTKTGVVDEQYF
TRBJ1-5 TRBV6-1 NA NA TGTGCCAGCAGTGAAGGGAGTCAGAGCAATCAGCCCCAGCATTTT CASSEGSQSNQPQHF
TRBJ1-3 TRBV5-1 NA NA TGCGCCAGCAGCTTGCTGCAGGGTTTCTCTGGAAACACCATATATTTT CASSLLQGFSGNTIYF
TRBJ2-1 TRBV10-3 TRBD2 NA TGTGCCATCAGCTCGACTAGCCCGAGCTCCTACAATGAGCAGTTCTTC CAISSTSPSSYNEQFF
TRBJ1-1 TRBV30 NA NA TGTGCCTGGAGTGTAAGGGGGAGGGTTACTGAAGCTTTCTTT CAWSVRGRVTEAFF
TRBJ1-2 TRBV11-2 NA NA TGTGCCAGCAGCTTGGAAGGGGATGGCTACACCTTC CASSLEGDGYTF
TRBJ1-6 TRBV28 TRBD1 NA TGTGCCAGCAGTTTTGGGGGATGGACAGGGAATTCACCCCTCCACTTT CASSFGGWTGNSPLHF
TRBJ1-6 TRBV2 NA few TGTGCCAGCAGTGAAGAGGTGGGCGCCGATTCACCCCTCCACTTT CASSEEVGADSPLHF
TRBJ2-1 TRBV7-2 NA NA TGTGCCAGCAGCCCCGTTAGACAGGTGAATGAGCAGTTCTTC CASSPVRQVNEQFF
TRBJ2-7 TRBV6-5 TRBD1 NA TGTGCCAGCCTGACAGGGGGAAGGCCCTACGAGCAGTACTTC CASLTGGRPYEQYF
TRBJ1-3 TRBV5-1 TRBD1 once TGCGCCAGCAGCTTGGGGGACAGGGTTGCTGGAAACACCATATATTTT CASSLGDRVAGNTIYF
TRBJ2-1 TRBV15 NA NA TGTGCCACCAGCAGAGCAGATAACAATGAGCAGTTCTTC CATSRADNNEQFF
TRBJ1-3 TRBV7-8 NA NA TGTGCCAGCAGCCTCCTAGGTGGGGGCGACTCTGGAAACACCATATATTTT CASSLLGGGDSGNTIYF
TRBJ1-6 TRBV6-5 TRBD1 NA TGTGCCATACAGGGGGCGTATAATTCACCCCTCCACTTT CAIQGAYNSPLHF
TRBJ1-4 TRBV15 TRBD1 NA TGTGCCACCAGCAGAGTGGGACAGCGACGGGAAAAACTGTTTTTT CATSRVGQRREKLFF
TRBJ2-2 TRBV5-4 NA NA TGTGCCAGCAGCTTGGCCCCACCGGGCCAGCGGGCTGGGGAGCTGTTTTTT CASSLAPPGQRAGELFF
TRBJ2-2 TRBV11-3 TRBD1 once TGTGCCAGCAGCTTAACGGACAGGCGGGCCGGGGAGCTGTTTTTT CASSLTDRRAGELFF
TRBJ1-5 TRBV27 NA NA TGTGCCAGCAGTTTATTCTTAGATCAGCCCCAGCATTTT CASSLFLDQPQHF
TRBJ2-7 TRBV12-3/TRBV12-4 NA NA TGTGCCAGCAGAATAGGGGACAAGGCCGAGCAGTACTTC CASRIGDKAEQYF
TRBJ1-5 TRBV28 NA NA TGTGCCAGCAGTTTAAGACAGGCCACTCTAGGTCAGCCCCAGCATTTT CASSLRQATLGQPQHF
TRBJ1-1 TRBV29-1 TRBD1 NA TGCAGCGTAGTTGACAGGGCCACTGAAGCTTTCTTT CSVVDRATEAFF
TRBJ2-7 TRBV5-1 TRBD2 once TGCGCCAGCAGCTTTAAGACTAGCGGGGGGGCCTTTTCCCACGAGCAGTACTTC CASSFKTSGGAFSHEQYF
TRBJ2-7 TRBV9 TRBD1 NA TGTGCCAGCGGGAACCCAGGGGGCTACGAGCAGTACTTC CASGNPGGYEQYF
TRBJ1-2 TRBV9 NA NA TGTGCCAGCAGCCCCGGGACTCCCGGAGGCTACACCTTC CASSPGTPGGYTF
TRBJ2-3 TRBV6-5 TRBD1 NA TGTGCCAGCAGACCTCGGACAGGGCACACAGATACGCAGTATTTT CASRPRTGHTDTQYF
TRBJ1-5 TRBV25-1 NA NA TGTGCCAGCAGTGACCGACAGTTCAATCAGCCCCAGCATTTT CASSDRQFNQPQHF
TRBJ2-5 TRBV13 TRBD2 NA TGTGCCAGCAGCCGAGCCAGCGGGGGGGTTAAAGAGACCCAGTACTTC CASSRASGGVKETQYF
TRBJ1-2 TRBV5-1 NA NA TGCGCCAGCAGCTTGGGACAGCCCTATGGCTACACCTTC CASSLGQPYGYTF
TRBJ2-3 TRBV7-9 TRBD2 NA TGTGCCAGCAGCCTTCTAGCGGGCGACACAGATACGCAGTATTTT CASSLLAGDTDTQYF
TRBJ2-7 TRBV6-1 TRBD1 NA TGTGCCAGCAGTGAAGTAGGGGACAGTTCCTACGAGCAGTACTTC CASSEVGDSSYEQYF
TRBJ1-5 TRBV30 TRBD1 NA TGTGCCTGGAACAGGGGAAGGGGTCAGCCCCAGCATTTT CAWNRGRGQPQHF